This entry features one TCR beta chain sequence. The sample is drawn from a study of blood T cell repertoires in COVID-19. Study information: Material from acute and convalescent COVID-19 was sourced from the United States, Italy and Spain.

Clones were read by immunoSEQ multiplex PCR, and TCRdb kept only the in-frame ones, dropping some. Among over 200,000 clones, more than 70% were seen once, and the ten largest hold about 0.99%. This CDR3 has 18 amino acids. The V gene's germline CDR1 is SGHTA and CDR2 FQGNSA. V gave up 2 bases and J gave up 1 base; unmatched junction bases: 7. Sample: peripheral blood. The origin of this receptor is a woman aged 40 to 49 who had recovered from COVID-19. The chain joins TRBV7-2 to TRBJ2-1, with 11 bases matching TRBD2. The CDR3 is CASSLWRASGRSYNEQFF. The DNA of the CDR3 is TGTGCCAGCAGCTTATGGAGGGCTAGCGGGAGGTCCTACAATGAGCAGTTCTTC.